This TCR beta chain stems from a study of blood T cell repertoires in COVID-19. CDR1 is LGHNT, CDR2 FRNRAP, per germline. Trimming shortened V by 5 bases and J by 6 bases, and 14 bases separated the two germline ends. The CDR3 has 14 amino acids. Under the authors' procedure: Reference gene primer amplification gave estimated nucleated cell counts. Generated by immunoSEQ multiplex PCR, the TCRdb table keeps only in-frame clones and is missing some. The V and J calls and clone size come from that table; D and trimming were worked out from the DNA. The data contain approximately 400,000 clones, about 91% of them singletons. The Seattle patients, enrolled during active infection, were followed longitudinally.

The genes are TRBV12-5 and TRBJ2-1; no firm D call. The origin of this receptor is a woman aged 45-59 years with COVID-19, enrolled during active disease. The sequenced sample consisted of peripheral blood. This chain's CDR3 is CASGKPGPLNEQFF. The CDR3 bases are TGTGCTAGTGGTAAACCGGGTCCCCTCAATGAGCAGTTCTTC.